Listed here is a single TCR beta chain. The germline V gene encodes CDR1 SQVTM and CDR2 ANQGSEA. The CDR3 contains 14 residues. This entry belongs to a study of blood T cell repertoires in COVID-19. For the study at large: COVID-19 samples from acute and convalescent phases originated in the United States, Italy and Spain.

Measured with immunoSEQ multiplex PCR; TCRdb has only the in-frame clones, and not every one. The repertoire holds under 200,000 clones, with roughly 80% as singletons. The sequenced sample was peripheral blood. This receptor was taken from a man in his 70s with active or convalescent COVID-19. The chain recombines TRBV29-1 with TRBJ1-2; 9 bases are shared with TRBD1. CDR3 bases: TGCAGTATTATTGCGGACAGGGGAAACTATGGCTACACCTTC. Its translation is CSIIADRGNYGYTF.